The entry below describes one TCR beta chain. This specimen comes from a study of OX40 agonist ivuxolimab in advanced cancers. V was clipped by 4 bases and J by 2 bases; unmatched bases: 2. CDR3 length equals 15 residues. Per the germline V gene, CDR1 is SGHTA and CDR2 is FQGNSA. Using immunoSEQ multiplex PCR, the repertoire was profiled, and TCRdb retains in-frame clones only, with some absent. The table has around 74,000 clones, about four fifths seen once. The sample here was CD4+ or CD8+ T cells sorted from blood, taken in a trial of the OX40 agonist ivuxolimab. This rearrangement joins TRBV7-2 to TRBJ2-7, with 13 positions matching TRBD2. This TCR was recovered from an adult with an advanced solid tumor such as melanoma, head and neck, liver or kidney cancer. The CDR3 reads CASSSTSGRAYEQYF. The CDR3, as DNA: TGTGCCAGCAGCTCCACTAGCGGGAGGGCCTACGAGCAGTACTTC.